This TCR beta chain appears in the sequencing data of a study of T cell responses to AZD1222 COVID-19 vaccine. Study findings and constraints: Baseline testing showed seropositivity in only six AZD1222 recipients. Elevations in Spike-specific TCR breadth and depth followed administration of two AZD1222 doses.

As concerns this clone: Its antigen remains unknown.

The table came from immunoSEQ multiplex PCR; TCRdb's copy has only in-frame clones and leaves some out. The repertoire holds under 150,000 clones, with under 90% as singletons. V was pared by 8 bases and J by 0 bases, with 4 bases of the junction left unmatched. The germline gives CDR1 MNHEY, CDR2 SVGAGI. The CDR3 covers 13 residues. This clonotype was obtained from an adult who received the AZD1222 COVID-19 vaccine. The sequencing here drew on peripheral blood, taken 28 days after the second AZD1222 dose. This sequence joins TRBV6-5 and TRBJ2-7, with 7 positions matching TRBD1. CDR3 in amino acids: CASRQGRSYEQYF. CDR3 sequence (DNA): TGTGCCAGCCGACAGGGCCGCTCCTACGAGCAGTACTTC.